This T cell receptor beta chain was observed in a study of cytomegalovirus exposure and HLA in healthy donors. Study as a whole: The early release's HLA-typed donors yielded some 85 million unique TCRs.

The CDR3 loop spans 12 amino acids. Germline V gene lookup returns CDR1 WNHNN and CDR2 SYGVQD (reference sequence). V shed 6 bases and J 10 bases; nucleotides not matched to a gene: 6. This clone occurred a few times. The antigen remains unidentified. The study, taken as a whole, reports: As a later analysis showed, several of the most significant clusters appeared to be linked to common viral pathogens. The study recorded more than 150 TCR beta chains that were cytomegalovirus-associated.

Vbeta (60) and Jbeta (13) primers were used in the PCR. Using immunoSEQ multiplex PCR, the repertoire was profiled, and TCRdb retains in-frame clones only, with some absent. The repertoire consists of 120,000 to 150,000 clones, with 79% occurring once and the leading ten covering 3% to 4%. The sample comprised PBMCs. This chain uses TRBV10-1 with TRBJ1-1, with 9 bases matching TRBD1. The receptor's source is a female donor in good health and CMV-seronegative. This CDR3 reads CASSEGQGSAFF. Written as DNA, the CDR3 is TGCGCCAGCAGCGAGGGACAGGGATCAGCTTTCTTT.